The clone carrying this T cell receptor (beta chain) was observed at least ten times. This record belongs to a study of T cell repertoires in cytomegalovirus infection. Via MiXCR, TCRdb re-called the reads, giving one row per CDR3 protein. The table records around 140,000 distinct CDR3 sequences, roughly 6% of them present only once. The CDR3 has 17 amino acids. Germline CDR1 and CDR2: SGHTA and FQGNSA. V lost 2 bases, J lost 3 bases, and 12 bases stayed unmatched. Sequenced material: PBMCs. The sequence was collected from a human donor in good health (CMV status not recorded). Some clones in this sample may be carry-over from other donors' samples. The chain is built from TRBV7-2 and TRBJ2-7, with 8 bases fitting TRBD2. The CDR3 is CASSLMVSGVSRYEQYF. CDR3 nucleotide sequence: TGTGCCAGCAGCTTAATGGTTAGCGGGGTAAGCCGCTACGAGCAGTACTTC.